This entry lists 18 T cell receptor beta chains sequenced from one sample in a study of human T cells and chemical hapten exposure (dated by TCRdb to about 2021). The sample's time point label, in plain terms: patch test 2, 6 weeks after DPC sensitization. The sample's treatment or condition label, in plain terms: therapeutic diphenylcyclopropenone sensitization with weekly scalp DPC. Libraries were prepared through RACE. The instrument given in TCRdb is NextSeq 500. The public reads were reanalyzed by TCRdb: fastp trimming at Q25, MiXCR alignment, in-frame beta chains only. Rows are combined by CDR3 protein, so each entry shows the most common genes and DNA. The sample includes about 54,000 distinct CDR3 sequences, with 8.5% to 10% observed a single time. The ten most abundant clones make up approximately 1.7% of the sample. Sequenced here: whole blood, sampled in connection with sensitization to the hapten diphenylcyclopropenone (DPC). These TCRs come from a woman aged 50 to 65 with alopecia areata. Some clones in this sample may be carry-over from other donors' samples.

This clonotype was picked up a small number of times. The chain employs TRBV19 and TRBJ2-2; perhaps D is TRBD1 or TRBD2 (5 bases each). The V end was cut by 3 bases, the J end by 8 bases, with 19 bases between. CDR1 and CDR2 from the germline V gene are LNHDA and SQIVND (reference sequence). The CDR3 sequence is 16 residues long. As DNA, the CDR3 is TGTGCCAGTAGTATCCCGGGGACCCTCCTGCCAGGGGAGCTGTTTTTT. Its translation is CASSIPGTLLPGELFF.

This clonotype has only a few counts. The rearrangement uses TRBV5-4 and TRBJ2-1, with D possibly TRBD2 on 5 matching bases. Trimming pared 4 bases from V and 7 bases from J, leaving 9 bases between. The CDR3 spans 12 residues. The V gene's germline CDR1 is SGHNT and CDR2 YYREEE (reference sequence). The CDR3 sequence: CASSRSGNEQFF. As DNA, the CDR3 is TGTGCCAGCAGCCGAAGCGGTAATGAGCAGTTCTTC.

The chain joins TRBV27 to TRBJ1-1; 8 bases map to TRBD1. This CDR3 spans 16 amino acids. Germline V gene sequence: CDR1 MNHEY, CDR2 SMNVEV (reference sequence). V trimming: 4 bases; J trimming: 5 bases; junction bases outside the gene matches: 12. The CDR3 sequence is CASSSLGRGRETEAFF. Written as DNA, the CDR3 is TGTGCCAGCAGTTCACTGGGCAGGGGGCGCGAAACTGAAGCTTTCTTT.

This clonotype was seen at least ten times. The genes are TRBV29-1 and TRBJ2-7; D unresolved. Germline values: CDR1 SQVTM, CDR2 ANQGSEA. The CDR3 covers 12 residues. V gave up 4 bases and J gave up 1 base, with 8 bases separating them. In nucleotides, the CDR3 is TGCAGCGTTGCTGGCGGATCCTACGAGCAGTACTTC. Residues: CSVAGGSYEQYF.

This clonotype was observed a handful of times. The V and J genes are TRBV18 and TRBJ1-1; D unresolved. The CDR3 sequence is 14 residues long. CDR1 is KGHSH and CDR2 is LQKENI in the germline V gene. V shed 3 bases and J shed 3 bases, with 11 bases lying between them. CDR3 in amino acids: CASSPPSRDTEAFF. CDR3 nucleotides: TGTGCCAGCTCACCCCCCTCAAGAGACACTGAAGCTTTCTTT. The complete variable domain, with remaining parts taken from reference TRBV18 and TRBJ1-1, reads NAGVMQNPRHLVRRRGQEARLRCSPMKGHSHVYWYRQLPEEGLKFMVYLQKENIIDESGMPKERFSAEFPKEGPSILRIQQVVRGDSAAYFCASSPPSRDTEAFFGQGTRLTVV.

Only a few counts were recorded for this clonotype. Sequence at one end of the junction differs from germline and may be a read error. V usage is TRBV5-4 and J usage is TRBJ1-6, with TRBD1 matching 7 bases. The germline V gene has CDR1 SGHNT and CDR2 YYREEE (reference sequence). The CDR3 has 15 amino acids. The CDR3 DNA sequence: TGTGTCAGCAGCCAGGACAGGAGTTATAATTCACCCCTCCACTTT. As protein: CVSSQDRSYNSPLHF. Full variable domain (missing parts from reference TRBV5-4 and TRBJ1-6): ETGVTQSPTHLIKTRGQQVTLRCSSQSGHNTVSWYQQALGQGPQFIFQYYREEENGRGNFPPRFSGLQFPNYSSELNVNALELDDSALYLCVSSQDRSYNSPLHFGNGTRLTVT.

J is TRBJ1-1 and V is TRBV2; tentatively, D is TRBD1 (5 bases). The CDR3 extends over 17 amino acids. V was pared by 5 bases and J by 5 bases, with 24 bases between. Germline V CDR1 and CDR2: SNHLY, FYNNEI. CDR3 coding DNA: TGTGCCAGCAGTTCGAGGGGTCGGAACCTTCGACGGACTGAAGCTTTCTTT. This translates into CASSSRGRNLRRTEAFF.

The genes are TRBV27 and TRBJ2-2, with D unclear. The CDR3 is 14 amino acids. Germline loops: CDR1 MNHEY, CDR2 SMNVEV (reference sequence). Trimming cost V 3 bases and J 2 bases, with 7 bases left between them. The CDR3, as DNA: TGTGCCAGCAGTTTTTACAGCAACACCGGGGAGCTGTTTTTT. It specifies CASSFYSNTGELFF.

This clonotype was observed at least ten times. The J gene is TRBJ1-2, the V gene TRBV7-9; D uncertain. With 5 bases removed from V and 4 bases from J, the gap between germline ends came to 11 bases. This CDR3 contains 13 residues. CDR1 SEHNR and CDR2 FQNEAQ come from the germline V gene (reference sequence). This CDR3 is CASSPLESYGYTF. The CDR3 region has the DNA TGTGCCAGCAGCCCCTTAGAAAGCTATGGCTACACCTTC.

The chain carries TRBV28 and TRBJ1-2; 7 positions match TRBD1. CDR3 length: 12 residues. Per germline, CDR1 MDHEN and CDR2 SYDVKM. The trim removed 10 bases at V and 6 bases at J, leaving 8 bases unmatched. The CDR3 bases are TGTGCCACCCTGACAGGGATCCATGGCTACACCTTC. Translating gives CATLTGIHGYTF.

CDR3 coding DNA: TGTGCCAGCAGTTCATTTGCCAGGGGATCCTACGAGCAGTACTTC. Translation: CASSSFARGSYEQYF. The rearrangement uses TRBV28 and TRBJ2-7, with a possible D match to TRBD1 (6 bases). Germline values: CDR1 MDHEN, CDR2 SYDVKM. This CDR3 has 15 residues. Trimming pared 4 bases from V and 1 base from J, leaving 14 bases between.

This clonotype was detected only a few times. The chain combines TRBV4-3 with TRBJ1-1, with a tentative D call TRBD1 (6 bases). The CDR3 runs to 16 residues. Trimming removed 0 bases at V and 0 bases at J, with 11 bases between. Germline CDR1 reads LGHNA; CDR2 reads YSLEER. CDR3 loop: CASSQDRGALNTEAFF. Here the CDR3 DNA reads TGCGCCAGCAGCCAAGATAGGGGGGCCTTGAACACTGAAGCTTTCTTT.

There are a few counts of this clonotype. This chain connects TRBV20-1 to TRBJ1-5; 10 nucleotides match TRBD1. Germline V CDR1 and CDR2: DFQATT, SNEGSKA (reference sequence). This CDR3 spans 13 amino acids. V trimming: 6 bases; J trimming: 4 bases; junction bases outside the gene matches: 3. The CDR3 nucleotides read TGCAGTGCCCCGGGACAGGGGAATCAGCCCCAGCATTTT. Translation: CSAPGQGNQPQHF.

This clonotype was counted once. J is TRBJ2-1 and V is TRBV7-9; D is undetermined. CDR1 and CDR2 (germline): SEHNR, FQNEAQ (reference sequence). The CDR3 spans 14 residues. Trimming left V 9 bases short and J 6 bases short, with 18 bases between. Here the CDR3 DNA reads TGTGCCAGTAGACCTAGGGTCCTCGGCAATGAGCAGTTCTTC. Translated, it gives CASRPRVLGNEQFF.

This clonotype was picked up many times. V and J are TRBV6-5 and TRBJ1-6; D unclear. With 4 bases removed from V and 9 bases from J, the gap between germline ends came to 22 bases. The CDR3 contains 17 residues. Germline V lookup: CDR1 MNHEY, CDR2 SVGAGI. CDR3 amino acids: CASSFFFGSEEGSPLHF. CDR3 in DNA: TGTGCCAGCAGTTTCTTCTTCGGGTCGGAAGAAGGTTCACCCCTCCACTTT.

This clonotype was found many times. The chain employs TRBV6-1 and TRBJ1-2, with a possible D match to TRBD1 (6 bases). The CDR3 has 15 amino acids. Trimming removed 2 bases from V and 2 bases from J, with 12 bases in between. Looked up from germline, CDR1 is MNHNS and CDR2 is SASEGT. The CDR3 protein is CASSELNTGNYGYTF. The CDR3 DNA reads TGTGCCAGCAGTGAATTGAATACAGGGAACTATGGCTACACCTTC.

CDR3 sequence reads: CASSLDRKYYEQYF. The CDR3 DNA reads as TGTGCCAGCAGCTTAGACAGGAAATACTACGAGCAGTACTTC. The J gene is TRBJ2-7, the V gene TRBV11-2; no clear D gene. Between the trimmed V and J ends, which lost 0 bases and 3 bases, there was a span of 9 bases. CDR3 length: 14 amino acids. The germline V gene encodes CDR1 SGHAT and CDR2 FQNNGV. Full variable domain (missing parts from reference TRBV11-2 and TRBJ2-7): EAGVAQSPRYKIIEKRQSVAFWCNPISGHATLYWYQQILGQGPKLLIQFQNNGVVDDSQLPKDRFSAERLKGVDSTLKIQPAKLEDSAVYLCASSLDRKYYEQYFGPGTRLTVT.

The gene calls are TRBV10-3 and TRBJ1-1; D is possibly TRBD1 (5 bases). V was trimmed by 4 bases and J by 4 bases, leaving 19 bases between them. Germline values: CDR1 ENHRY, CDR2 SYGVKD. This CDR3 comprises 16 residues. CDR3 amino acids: CAISGGSDASGTEAFF. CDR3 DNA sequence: TGTGCCATCAGTGGGGGCTCCGACGCGTCGGGCACTGAAGCTTTCTTT.